A few counts support the clone carrying this T cell receptor (beta chain). The data stem from a study of T cells after yellow fever vaccination. CDR1 and CDR2 from the germline V gene are DFQATT and SNEGSKA (reference sequence). The CDR3 spans 12 residues. Trimming removed 6 bases from V and 6 bases from J, with 11 bases in between. TCRdb analysed the 5' RACE reads with MiXCR anew, one entry per CDR3 protein. The sample yields approximately 610,000 distinct CDR3 sequences, about 15% seen once. J is TRBJ2-2 and V is TRBV20-1; D is unclear. Sequenced material: PBMCs, taken 4 to 5 days after the first yellow fever vaccination. The receptor's source is a man in his late teens or twenties who received the YFV17D yellow fever vaccine. CDR3 in amino acids: CSARPWAGELFF. CDR3 bases: TGCAGTGCCCGCCCGTGGGCCGGGGAGCTGTTTTTT.